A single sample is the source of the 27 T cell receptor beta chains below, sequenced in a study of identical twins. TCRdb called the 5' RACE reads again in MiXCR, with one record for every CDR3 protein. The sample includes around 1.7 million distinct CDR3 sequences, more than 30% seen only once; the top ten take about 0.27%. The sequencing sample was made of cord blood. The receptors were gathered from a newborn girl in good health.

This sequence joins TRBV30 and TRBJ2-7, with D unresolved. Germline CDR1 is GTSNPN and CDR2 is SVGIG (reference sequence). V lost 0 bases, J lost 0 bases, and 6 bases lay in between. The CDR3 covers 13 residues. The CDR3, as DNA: TGTGCCTGGAGTGTTGGTTCCTCCTACGAGCAGTACTTC. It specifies CAWSVGSSYEQYF.

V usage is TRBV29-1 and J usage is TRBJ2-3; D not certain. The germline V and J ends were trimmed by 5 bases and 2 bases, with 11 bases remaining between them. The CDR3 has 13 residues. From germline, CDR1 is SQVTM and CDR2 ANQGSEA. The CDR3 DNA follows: TGCAGCGTTAAACGGCTGATCACAGATACGCAGTATTTT. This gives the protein CSVKRLITDTQYF.

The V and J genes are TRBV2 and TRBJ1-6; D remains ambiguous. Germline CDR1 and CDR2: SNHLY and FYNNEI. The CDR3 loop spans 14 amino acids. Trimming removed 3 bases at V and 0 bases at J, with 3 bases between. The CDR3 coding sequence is TGTGCCAGCAGTGACGTCTCCTATAATTCACCCCTCCACTTT. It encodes CASSDVSYNSPLHF.

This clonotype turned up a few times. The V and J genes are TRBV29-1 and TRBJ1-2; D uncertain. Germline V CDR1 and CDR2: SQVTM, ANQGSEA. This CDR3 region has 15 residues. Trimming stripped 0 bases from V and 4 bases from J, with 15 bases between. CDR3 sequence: CSVEDPRRTSYGYTF. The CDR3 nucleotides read TGCAGCGTTGAAGATCCAAGGAGGACGTCCTATGGCTACACCTTC.

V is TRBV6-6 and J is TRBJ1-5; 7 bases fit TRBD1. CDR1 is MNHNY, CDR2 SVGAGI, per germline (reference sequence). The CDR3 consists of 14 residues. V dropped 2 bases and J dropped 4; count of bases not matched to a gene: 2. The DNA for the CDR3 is TGTGCCAGCAGTTACGACAGGGCTAATCAGCCCCAGCATTTT. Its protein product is CASSYDRANQPQHF.

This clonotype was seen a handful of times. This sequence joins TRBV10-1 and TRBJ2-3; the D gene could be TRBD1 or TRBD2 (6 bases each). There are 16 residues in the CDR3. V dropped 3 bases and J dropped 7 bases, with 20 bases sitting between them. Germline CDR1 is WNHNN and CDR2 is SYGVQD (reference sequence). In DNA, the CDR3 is TGCGCCAGCAGTGAAGGGGGACTTCCCTCGGAGAATACGCAGTATTTT. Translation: CASSEGGLPSENTQYF.

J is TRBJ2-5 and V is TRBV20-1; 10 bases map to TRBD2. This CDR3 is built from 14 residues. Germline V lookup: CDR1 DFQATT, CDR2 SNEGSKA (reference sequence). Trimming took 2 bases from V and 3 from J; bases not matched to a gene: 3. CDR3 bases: TGCAGTGCTAGACCACTAGCGGGAAAAGAGACCCAGTACTTC. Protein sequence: CSARPLAGKETQYF.

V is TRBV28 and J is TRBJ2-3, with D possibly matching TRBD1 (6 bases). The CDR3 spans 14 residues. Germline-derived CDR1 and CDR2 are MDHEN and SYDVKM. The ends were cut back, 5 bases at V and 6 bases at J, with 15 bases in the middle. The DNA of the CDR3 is TGTGCCAGCAGTCCCGGGGACATTCGGGATACGCAGTATTTT. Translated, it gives CASSPGDIRDTQYF. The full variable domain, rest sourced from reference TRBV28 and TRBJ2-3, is DVKVTQSSRYLVKRTGEKVFLECVQDMDHENMFWYRQDPGLGLRLIYFSYDVKMKEKGDIPEGYSVSREKKERFSLILESASTNQTSMYLCASSPGDIRDTQYFGPGTRLTVL.

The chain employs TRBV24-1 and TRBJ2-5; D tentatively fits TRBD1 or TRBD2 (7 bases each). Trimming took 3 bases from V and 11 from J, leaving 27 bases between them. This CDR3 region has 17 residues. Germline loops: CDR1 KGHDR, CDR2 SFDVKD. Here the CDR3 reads CATSDVALQGGVDEQYF. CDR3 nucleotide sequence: TGTGCCACCAGTGATGTCGCTCTTCAGGGGGGGGTAGATGAGCAGTACTTC.

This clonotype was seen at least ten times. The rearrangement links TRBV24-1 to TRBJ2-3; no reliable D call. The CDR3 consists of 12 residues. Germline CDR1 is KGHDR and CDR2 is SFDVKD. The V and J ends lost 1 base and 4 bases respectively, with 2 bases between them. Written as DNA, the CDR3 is TGTGCCACCAGTGATTTAGCAGATACGCAGTATTTT. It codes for CATSDLADTQYF.

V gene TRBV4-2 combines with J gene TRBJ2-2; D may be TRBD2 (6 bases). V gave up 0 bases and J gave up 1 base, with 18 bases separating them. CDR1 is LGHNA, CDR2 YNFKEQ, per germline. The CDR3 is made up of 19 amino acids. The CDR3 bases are TGTGCCAGCAGCCAAGATCGTTGGAGGGGCGGGATGAACACCGGGGAGCTGTTTTTT. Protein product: CASSQDRWRGGMNTGELFF.

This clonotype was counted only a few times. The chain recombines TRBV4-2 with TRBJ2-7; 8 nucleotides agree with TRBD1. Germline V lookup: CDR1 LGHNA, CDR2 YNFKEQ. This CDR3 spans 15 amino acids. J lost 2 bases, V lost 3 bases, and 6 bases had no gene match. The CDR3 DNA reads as TGTGCCAGCAGCCAGTACAGGGGGGAGACCTACGAGCAGTACTTC. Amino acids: CASSQYRGETYEQYF.

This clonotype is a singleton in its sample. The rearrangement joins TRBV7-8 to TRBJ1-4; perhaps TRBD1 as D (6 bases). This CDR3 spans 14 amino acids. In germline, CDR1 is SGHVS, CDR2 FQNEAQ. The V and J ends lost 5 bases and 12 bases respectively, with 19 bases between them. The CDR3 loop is CASSKARDMRELFF. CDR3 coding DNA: TGTGCCAGCAGCAAGGCCCGGGACATGCGGGAACTGTTTTTT.

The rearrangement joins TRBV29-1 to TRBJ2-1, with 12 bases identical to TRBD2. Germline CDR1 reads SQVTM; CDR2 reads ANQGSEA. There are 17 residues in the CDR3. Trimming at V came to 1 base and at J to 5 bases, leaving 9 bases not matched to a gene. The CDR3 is CSVEALLAGGGDNEQFF. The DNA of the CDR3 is TGCAGCGTTGAAGCCCTACTAGCGGGAGGCGGGGACAATGAGCAGTTCTTC.

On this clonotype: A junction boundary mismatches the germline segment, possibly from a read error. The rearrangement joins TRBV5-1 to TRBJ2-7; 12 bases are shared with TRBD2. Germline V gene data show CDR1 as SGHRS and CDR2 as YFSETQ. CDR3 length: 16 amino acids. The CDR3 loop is CAGSARLAGVSYEQYF. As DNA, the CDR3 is TGCGCCGGCAGCGCCCGACTAGCGGGAGTGTCCTACGAGCAGTACTTC.

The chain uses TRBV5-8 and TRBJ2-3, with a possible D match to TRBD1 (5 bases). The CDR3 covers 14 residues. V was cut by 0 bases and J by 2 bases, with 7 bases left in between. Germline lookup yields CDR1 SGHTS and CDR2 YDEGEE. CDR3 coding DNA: TGTGCCAGCAGCTTGGCCAGGGCCACAGATACGCAGTATTTT. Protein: CASSLARATDTQYF.

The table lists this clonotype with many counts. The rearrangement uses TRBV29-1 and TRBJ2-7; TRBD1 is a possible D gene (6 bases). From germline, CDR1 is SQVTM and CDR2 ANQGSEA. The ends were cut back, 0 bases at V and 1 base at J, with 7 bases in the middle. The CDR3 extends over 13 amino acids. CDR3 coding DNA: TGCAGCGTTGAAGACGGACAGTCCTACGAGCAGTACTTC. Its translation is CSVEDGQSYEQYF.

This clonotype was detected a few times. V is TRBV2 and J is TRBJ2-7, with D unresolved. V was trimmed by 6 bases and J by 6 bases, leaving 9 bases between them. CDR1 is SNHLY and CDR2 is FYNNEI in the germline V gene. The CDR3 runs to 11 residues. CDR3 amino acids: CASRTLSEQYF. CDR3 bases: TGTGCCAGCAGGACACTCTCCGAGCAGTACTTC.

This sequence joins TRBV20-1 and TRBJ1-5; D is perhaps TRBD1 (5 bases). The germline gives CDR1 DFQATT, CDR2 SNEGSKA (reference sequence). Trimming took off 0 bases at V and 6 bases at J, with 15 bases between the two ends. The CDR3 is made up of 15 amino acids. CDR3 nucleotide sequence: TGCAGTGCTAGAGATCAGGGAGCCTGGGTTCAGCCCCAGCATTTT. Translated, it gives CSARDQGAWVQPQHF.

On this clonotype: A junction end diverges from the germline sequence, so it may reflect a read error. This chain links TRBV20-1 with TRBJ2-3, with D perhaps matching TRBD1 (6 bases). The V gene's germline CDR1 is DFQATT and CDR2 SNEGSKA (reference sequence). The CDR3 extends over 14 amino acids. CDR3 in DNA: TGCGGTGCTAGGGATCAGGGGCACACAGATACGCAGTATTTT. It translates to CGARDQGHTDTQYF.

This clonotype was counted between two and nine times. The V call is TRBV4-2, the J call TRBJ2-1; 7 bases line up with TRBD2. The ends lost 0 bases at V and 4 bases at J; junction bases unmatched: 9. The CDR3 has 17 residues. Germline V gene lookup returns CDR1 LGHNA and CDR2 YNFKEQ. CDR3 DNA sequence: TGTGCCAGCAGCCAAGATCGGGCTAGCGGAGATTACAATGAGCAGTTCTTC. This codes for CASSQDRASGDYNEQFF.

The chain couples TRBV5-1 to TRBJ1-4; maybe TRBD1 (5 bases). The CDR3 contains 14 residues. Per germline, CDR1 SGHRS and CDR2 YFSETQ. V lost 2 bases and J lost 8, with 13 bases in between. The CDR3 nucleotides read TGCGCCAGCAGCTTCGACACCGCAGGGGAAAAACTGTTTTTT. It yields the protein CASSFDTAGEKLFF.

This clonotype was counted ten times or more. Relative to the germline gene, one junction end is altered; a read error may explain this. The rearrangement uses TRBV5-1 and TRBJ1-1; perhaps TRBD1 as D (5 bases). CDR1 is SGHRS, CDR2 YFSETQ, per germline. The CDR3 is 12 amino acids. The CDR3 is CASSLVGDEAFF. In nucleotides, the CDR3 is TGTGCCAGCAGTTTGGTGGGGGATGAAGCTTTCTTT.

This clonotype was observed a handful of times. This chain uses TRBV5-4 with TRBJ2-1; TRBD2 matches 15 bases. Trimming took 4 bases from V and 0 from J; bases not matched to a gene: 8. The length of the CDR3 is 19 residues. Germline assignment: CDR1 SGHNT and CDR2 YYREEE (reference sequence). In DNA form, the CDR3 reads TGTGCCAGCAGCGACGGACTAGCGGGAGGGCCTAGCTCCTACAATGAGCAGTTCTTC. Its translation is CASSDGLAGGPSSYNEQFF.

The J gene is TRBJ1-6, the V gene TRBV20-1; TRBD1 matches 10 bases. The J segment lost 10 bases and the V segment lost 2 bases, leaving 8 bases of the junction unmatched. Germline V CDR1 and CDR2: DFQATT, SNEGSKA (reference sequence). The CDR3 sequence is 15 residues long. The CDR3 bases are TGCAGTGCTAGAAGTGACAGGGGGCATCTATCACCCCTCCACTTT. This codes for CSARSDRGHLSPLHF.

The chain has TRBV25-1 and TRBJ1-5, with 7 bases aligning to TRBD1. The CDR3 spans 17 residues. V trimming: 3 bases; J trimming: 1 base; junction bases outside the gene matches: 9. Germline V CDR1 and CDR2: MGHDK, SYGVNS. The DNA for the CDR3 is TGTGCCAGCAGTGACGCCAGGGGGGACGGAAGCAATCAGCCCCAGCATTTT. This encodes CASSDARGDGSNQPQHF.

The CDR3 nucleotides are TGTGCCAGTAGTATAGGGGATCAGGGGACCTACGAGCAGTACTTC. The encoded protein is CASSIGDQGTYEQYF. J is TRBJ2-7 and V is TRBV19; maybe TRBD1 (6 bases). The length of the CDR3 is 15 residues. Trimming cost V 1 base and J 2 bases, with 12 bases left between them. Germline V gene data show CDR1 as LNHDA and CDR2 as SQIVND (reference sequence).